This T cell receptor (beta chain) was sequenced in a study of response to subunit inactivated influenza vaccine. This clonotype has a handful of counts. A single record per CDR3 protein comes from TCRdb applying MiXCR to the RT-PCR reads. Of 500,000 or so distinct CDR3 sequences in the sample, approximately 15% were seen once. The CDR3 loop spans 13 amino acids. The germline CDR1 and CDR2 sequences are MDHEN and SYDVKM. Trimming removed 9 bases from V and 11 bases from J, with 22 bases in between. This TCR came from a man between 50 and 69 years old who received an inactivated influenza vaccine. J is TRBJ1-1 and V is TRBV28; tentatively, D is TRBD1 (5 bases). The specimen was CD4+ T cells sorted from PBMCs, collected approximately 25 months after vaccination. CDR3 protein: CASRRDGHNSAFF. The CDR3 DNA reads TGTGCCAGTCGACGGGACGGCCATAATTCTGCTTTCTTT.